A selection of T cell receptor beta chains follows, all from one sample in a study of T cell responses to AZD1222 COVID-19 vaccine. Libraries were prepared by immunoSEQ multiplex PCR; TCRdb keeps only in-frame clonotypes and omits some of them. Of about 130,000 clones in the sample, roughly 90% were seen once. Sequences were derived from peripheral blood, sampled on day 0 of AZD1222 vaccination. The receptors stem from an adult in good health. The CDR3 runs from the conserved cysteine through the conserved F or W. The D gene is left open where the match is weak. Clone size is not always given. Where it is, it says once, few, many or a class for expanded clones.

j_call d_call clone_size v_call cdr3_aa cdr3_nt
TRBJ1-5 - few TRBV10-2 CASSAGTGQPQHF TGCGCCAGCAGTGCAGGGACCGGTCAGCCCCAGCATTTT
TRBJ1-2 - - TRBV19 CASSRGYGYTF TGTGCCAGTAGTAGGGGTTATGGCTACACCTTC
TRBJ2-2 - - TRBV11-3 CASSPLPRTLDNTGELFF TGTGCCAGCAGCCCACTGCCCCGGACACTCGACAACACCGGGGAGCTGTTTTTT
TRBJ2-1 - - TRBV21-1 CASILKTYRGLPYNEQFF TGTGCCAGCATCCTAAAAACTTACAGGGGCCTCCCCTACAATGAGCAGTTCTTC
TRBJ2-7 TRBD1 - TRBV5-6 CASSQQGAERHEQYF TGTGCCAGCAGTCAACAGGGGGCAGAGCGTCACGAGCAGTACTTC
TRBJ1-2 TRBD1 few TRBV11-2 CASSFDRGWDGYTF TGTGCCAGCAGCTTTGACAGGGGATGGGATGGCTACACCTTC
TRBJ2-5 - - TRBV12-3/TRBV12-4 CASRMSQETQYF TGTGCCAGCAGAATGAGCCAAGAGACCCAGTACTTC
TRBJ1-5 - - TRBV29-1 CSAEGGANQPQHF TGCAGCGCTGAAGGTGGGGCTAATCAGCCCCAGCATTTT
TRBJ2-1 TRBD1 - TRBV6-4 CASSVATGEGNEQFF TGTGCCAGCAGTGTGGCGACAGGGGAAGGCAATGAGCAGTTCTTC
TRBJ1-3 - - TRBV9 CASSVAGLSGNTIYF TGTGCCAGCAGCGTAGCGGGACTCTCTGGAAACACCATATATTTT
TRBJ2-3 TRBD2 - TRBV4-1 CASSQAPQAGVLTDTQYF TGCGCCAGCAGCCAAGCCCCTCAGGCGGGGGTCCTCACAGATACGCAGTATTTT
TRBJ1-4 TRBD1 - TRBV6-4 CASSDWGQGIKIATNEKLFF TGTGCCAGCAGTGACTGGGGACAGGGGATAAAGATTGCAACTAATGAAAAACTGTTTTTT
TRBJ2-2 - - TRBV6-5 CASSYSRGSGELFF TGTGCCAGCAGTTATTCTCGGGGGTCCGGGGAGCTGTTTTTT
TRBJ2-1 TRBD2 - TRBV19 CASLPGLAGNSLLNEQFF TGTGCCAGTCTGCCGGGGCTAGCGGGAAACTCCTTACTCAATGAGCAGTTCTTC
TRBJ2-7 TRBD2 - TRBV5-8 CASSLGASGEGKQYF TGTGCCAGCAGCCTTGGGGCTAGCGGGGAGGGTAAGCAGTACTTC
TRBJ2-2 TRBD2 - TRBV4-3 CASSQEGGSFGELFF TGCGCCAGCAGCCAAGAAGGCGGGAGCTTCGGGGAGCTGTTTTTT
TRBJ2-5 - - TRBV12-3/TRBV12-4 CASSFRGQGTQYF TGTGCCAGCAGTTTTCGGGGGCAGGGTACCCAGTACTTC
TRBJ2-1 - few TRBV2 CASSVLVNNEQFF TGTGCCAGCAGTGTCCTGGTCAACAATGAGCAGTTCTTC
TRBJ1-2 TRBD1 - TRBV5-1 CASATQGENGYTF TGCGCCAGCGCGACACAGGGGGAGAATGGCTACACCTTC
TRBJ1-1 - - TRBV12-5 CASGLKGPGAFF TGTGCTAGTGGTTTGAAGGGACCGGGGGCTTTCTTT
TRBJ2-1 - - TRBV19 CASSIVTGNNEQFF TGTGCCAGTAGTATAGTAACAGGGAACAATGAGCAGTTCTTC
TRBJ2-7 TRBD1 - TRBV7-9 CASSPYDRGYEQYF TGTGCCAGCAGCCCATACGACAGGGGCTACGAGCAGTACTTC
TRBJ2-2 TRBD2 - TRBV5-1 CASSLWTSGNTGELFF TGCGCCAGCAGCCTCTGGACTAGCGGTAACACCGGGGAGCTGTTTTTT
TRBJ1-2 - - TRBV10-3 CAISFQGNRNYGYTF TGTGCCATCAGTTTTCAGGGAAATCGGAACTATGGCTACACCTTC
TRBJ2-5 - - TRBV29-1 CSVRRGICKTQYF TGCAGCGTCCGACGGGGGATATGTAAGACCCAGTACTTC
TRBJ2-1 TRBD1 once TRBV9 CASSVANRGPYNEQFF TGTGCCAGCAGCGTGGCAAACAGGGGGCCGTACAATGAGCAGTTCTTC
TRBJ2-3 - - TRBV7-3 CASSLKIGLLDTQYF TGTGCCAGCAGCTTAAAGATCGGGTTGTTAGATACGCAGTATTTT